The 26 T cell receptor beta chains below were found in one sample sequenced in a study of naive and memory T cell subsets (dated by TCRdb to the late 2010s). Libraries were constructed by UMI-ligation and nested PCR. The instrument given in TCRdb is Illumina MiSeq. The beta constant-region primer consisted of an equimolar mixture of two oligonucleotides that together covered TRBC1 and TRBC2. Four rounds of PCR were used to amplify ligated cDNA, with nested alpha and beta constant-region primers being used together with the SP2 primer. TCRdb itself trimmed the public reads at Q25 with fastp, ran MiXCR and retained productive beta chains. Each entry merges the rows of one CDR3 protein and shows their most common DNA and genes. This sample has about 22,000 distinct CDR3 sequences in its table, and more than 7% of those were observed once. About 20% of the sample is held by the ten biggest clonotypes.

The sequenced material came from central memory CD8+ T cells from blood. Read against the paper, the sample's cell subset or site label means: central memory, CD45RA- CD27+. The receptors shown here come from a human donor in good health.

The chain has TRBV11-2 and TRBJ2-5; D remains unclear. The CDR3 contains 15 residues. Trimming cost V 1 base and J 5 bases, with 14 bases left between them. Germline-derived CDR1 and CDR2 are SGHAT and FQNNGV. The CDR3 nucleotides read TGTGCCAGCAGCTTAGTGGGGAATCTGGCGGAGACCCAGTACTTC. It is translated as CASSLVGNLAETQYF.

In its sample, this clonotype was seen many times. The chain uses TRBV28 and TRBJ2-7; 7 bases agree with TRBD1. Germline V lookup: CDR1 MDHEN, CDR2 SYDVKM. CDR3 size: 16 residues. With V trimmed by 5 bases and J by 2 bases, 12 bases remained unmatched. CDR3 sequence (DNA): TGTGCCAGCAGTCTATCCTCCGGGACAGAGACCTACGAGCAGTACTTC. It translates to CASSLSSGTETYEQYF. The variable domain in full, completed from reference TRBV28 and TRBJ2-7, reads DVKVTQSSRYLVKRTGEKVFLECVQDMDHENMFWYRQDPGLGLRLIYFSYDVKMKEKGDIPEGYSVSREKKERFSLILESASTNQTSMYLCASSLSSGTETYEQYFGPGTRLTVT.

This clonotype was seen only a few times. V gene TRBV5-4 combines with J gene TRBJ2-1; D is undetermined. The CDR3 has 11 amino acids. V lost 2 bases to trimming and J lost 10 bases, with 7 bases between them. CDR1 and CDR2 (germline): SGHNT, YYREEE (reference sequence). This CDR3 reads CASSFELEQFF. CDR3 sequence (DNA): TGTGCCAGCAGCTTTGAACTAGAGCAGTTCTTC.

The chain links TRBV7-9 to TRBJ1-1; D not certain. The CDR3 contains 12 residues. The germline V gene has CDR1 SEHNR and CDR2 FQNEAQ (reference sequence). Trimming took 2 bases from V and 3 from J, leaving 4 bases between them. The CDR3 reads CASSLSDTEAFF. The CDR3 region has the DNA TGTGCCAGCAGCTTATCTGACACTGAAGCTTTCTTT.

CDR3: CASSLGQGAISGQPQHF. Here the CDR3 DNA reads TGTGCCAGCAGCTTAGGACAGGGGGCTATTTCGGGTCAGCCCCAGCATTTT. The chain uses TRBV13 and TRBJ1-5, with TRBD1 matching 9 bases. Germline CDR1 reads PRHDT; CDR2 reads FYEKMQ (reference sequence). This CDR3 region has 17 residues. Trimming cost V 0 bases and J 6 bases; bases outside gene matches: 9.

Within the sample, this clonotype is medium-sized. The chain joins TRBV7-9 to TRBJ1-1; D unclear. The CDR3 runs 15 residues. The germline V and J ends were trimmed by 5 bases and 0 bases, with 13 bases remaining between them. Germline CDR1 SEHNR, CDR2 FQNEAQ (reference sequence). CDR3 nucleotides: TGTGCCAGCAGCGAGCAGGACGGAGTGAACACTGAAGCTTTCTTT. Translation gives CASSEQDGVNTEAFF.

This clonotype was counted only a few times. The CDR3 here is CASSLGLARSYEQYF. The DNA of the CDR3 is TGTGCCAGCAGTCTAGGACTAGCGCGTAGCTACGAGCAGTACTTC. The chain joins TRBV28 to TRBJ2-7; 9 bases agree with TRBD2. CDR1 and CDR2 (germline): MDHEN, SYDVKM. This CDR3 region has 15 residues. The trim removed 5 bases at V and 3 bases at J, leaving 8 bases unmatched.

This clonotype was observed a handful of times. The chain has TRBV30 and TRBJ1-2, with D perhaps TRBD1 (6 bases). The ends were cut back, 8 bases at V and 0 bases at J, with 16 bases in the middle. CDR1 and CDR2 from the germline V gene are GTSNPN and SVGIG (reference sequence). The CDR3 is made up of 14 amino acids. The CDR3 nucleotides read TGTGCCGGCGACCCGGGACAATCTAACTATGGCTACACCTTC. This codes for CAGDPGQSNYGYTF.

This clonotype was detected many times. J is TRBJ2-1 and V is TRBV29-1, with 14 bases matching TRBD2. The germline V gene encodes CDR1 SQVTM and CDR2 ANQGSEA. V gave up 6 bases and J gave up 12 bases; unmatched junction bases: 4. This CDR3 comprises 12 residues. CDR3 amino acids: CSVGTSGSLQFF. In nucleotides, the CDR3 is TGCAGCGTCGGGACTAGCGGGAGTTTGCAGTTCTTC.

The rearrangement links TRBV7-7 to TRBJ1-1; D is perhaps TRBD1 (6 bases). Trimming left V 1 base short and J 3 bases short, with 12 bases between. The CDR3 loop spans 15 amino acids. Germline CDR1 reads SSHAT; CDR2 reads FNYEAQ (reference sequence). The CDR3 loop is CASSLGRGLDTEAFF. In nucleotides, the CDR3 is TGTGCCAGCAGCTTAGGAAGGGGGTTGGACACTGAAGCTTTCTTT.

This clonotype was observed many times. This chain joins TRBV7-9 and TRBJ1-1; D is uncertain. V was pared by 4 bases and J by 3 bases, with 9 bases between. In germline, CDR1 is SEHNR, CDR2 FQNEAQ (reference sequence). The CDR3 has 13 amino acids. This CDR3 is CASSSEVDTEAFF. In DNA form, the CDR3 reads TGTGCCAGCAGCTCCGAGGTGGACACTGAAGCTTTCTTT.

The rearrangement links TRBV7-8 to TRBJ2-1; 10 nucleotides match TRBD2. Germline CDR1 reads SGHVS; CDR2 reads FQNEAQ. The CDR3 runs to 15 residues. With 4 bases clipped from V and 8 bases from J, the junction kept 8 bases outside the gene matches. The CDR3 region is CASSYTSSGRHEQFF. CDR3 coding DNA: TGTGCCAGCAGCTATACGTCTAGCGGGAGACATGAGCAGTTCTTC.

This chain connects TRBV7-2 to TRBJ2-7; D is possibly TRBD2 (6 bases). The germline gives CDR1 SGHTA, CDR2 FQGNSA. The CDR3 runs to 16 residues. V lost 4 bases and J lost 0, with 16 bases in between. In nucleotides, the CDR3 is TGTGCCAGCAGCTCCTGGGAGGACGGTAGCTCCTACGAGCAGTACTTC. Its protein product is CASSSWEDGSSYEQYF.

The chain recombines TRBV29-1 with TRBJ2-2; D ambiguous. Trimming stripped 2 bases from V and 6 bases from J, with 4 bases between. The CDR3 runs 11 residues. Germline V gene lookup returns CDR1 SQVTM and CDR2 ANQGSEA. For the CDR3, the DNA is TGCAGCGTTGAATTGCCCGGGGAGCTGTTTTTT. It is translated as CSVELPGELFF.

This clonotype was seen many times. The chain recombines TRBV2 with TRBJ2-1; D might be TRBD1 (5 bases). This CDR3 region has 12 residues. Trimming stripped 9 bases from V and 8 bases from J, with 14 bases between. Looked up from germline, CDR1 is SNHLY and CDR2 is FYNNEI. CDR3 bases: TGTGCCAGTAAAGTAGCAGGGTATGAGCAGTTCTTC. This sequence encodes CASKVAGYEQFF.

This clonotype was observed many times. This sequence joins TRBV29-1 and TRBJ2-3; D perhaps matches TRBD2 (5 bases). The CDR3 consists of 13 residues. Germline-derived CDR1 and CDR2 are SQVTM and ANQGSEA. V lost 8 bases to trimming and J lost 3 bases, with 15 bases between them. CDR3 in DNA: TGCAGCCCCGTCGTAGGGAGTACAGATACGCAGTATTTT. Translating gives CSPVVGSTDTQYF.

This clonotype was seen ten or more times. The gene calls are TRBV30 and TRBJ1-5; D is uncertain. With 3 bases removed from V and 1 base from J, the gap between germline ends came to 13 bases. There are 15 residues in the CDR3. CDR1 GTSNPN and CDR2 SVGIG come from the germline V gene (reference sequence). The CDR3 bases are TGTGCCTGGAGGTCCAAGGTCCGGAGCAATCAGCCCCAGCATTTT. The encoded protein is CAWRSKVRSNQPQHF.

This clonotype has ten or more counts. V is TRBV20-1 and J is TRBJ2-7, with 14 bases matching TRBD2. This CDR3 region has 15 residues. J was trimmed by 6 bases and V by 4 bases; bases with no gene match: 8. Germline V lookup: CDR1 DFQATT, CDR2 SNEGSKA (reference sequence). The CDR3 spells CSAKGLAGESGEQYF. As DNA, the CDR3 is TGCAGTGCTAAGGGACTAGCGGGAGAGTCGGGCGAGCAGTACTTC.

This clonotype was seen once. The V gene is TRBV7-2, the J gene TRBJ2-1, with TRBD2 as a possible D gene (5 bases). Trimming cost V 1 base and J 8 bases, with 15 bases left between them. Germline CDR1 SGHTA, CDR2 FQGNSA. The CDR3 totals 15 residues. The DNA of the CDR3 is TGTGCCAGCAGCTTAGACATCCGGGAAGGATATGAGCAGTTCTTC. Protein product: CASSLDIREGYEQFF.

This clonotype was counted at least ten times. This chain connects TRBV20-1 to TRBJ1-1; 7 bases are shared with TRBD1. The length of the CDR3 is 12 residues. V lost 4 bases to trimming and J lost 7 bases; unmatched junction nucleotides: 6. Germline V gives CDR1 DFQATT, CDR2 SNEGSKA (reference sequence). CDR3 in amino acids: CSAKGTEIEAFF. The CDR3 nucleotides read TGCAGTGCTAAAGGGACAGAGATTGAAGCTTTCTTT.

In this sample, this clonotype turned up a few times. The chain links TRBV5-6 to TRBJ2-7; unclear D gene. CDR1 and CDR2 from the germline V gene are SGHDT and YYEEEE. This CDR3 spans 12 amino acids. The V gene lost 5 bases and the J gene lost 0 bases, with 6 bases spanning the gap. This CDR3 reads CASRKYSYEQYF. CDR3 bases: TGTGCCAGCAGGAAGTACTCCTACGAGCAGTACTTC.

The CDR3 sequence: CASSLGTSGNYNEQFF. CDR3 DNA sequence: TGTGCCAGCAGCCTAGGGACTAGCGGTAACTACAATGAGCAGTTCTTC. The V and J genes are TRBV12-3 or TRBV12-4 and TRBJ2-1, with 11 bases aligning to TRBD2. Trimming at V came to 6 bases and at J to 3 bases, leaving 7 bases not matched to a gene. CDR3 length equals 16 residues.

This clonotype occurred a few times. The rearrangement uses TRBV6-6 and TRBJ1-1; the D gene is possibly TRBD1 (6 bases). V was shortened by 7 bases and J by 2 bases, with 14 bases between the two germline ends. Germline V lookup: CDR1 MNHNY, CDR2 SVGAGI (reference sequence). The CDR3 has 14 residues. CDR3 amino acids: CASTPGGGNTEAFF. In nucleotides, the CDR3 is TGTGCCAGCACCCCGGGCGGGGGCAACACTGAAGCTTTCTTT.

This clonotype has only a few counts. The chain employs TRBV7-6 and TRBJ2-3, with 12 bases that match TRBD2. Germline V gene sequence: CDR1 SGHVS, CDR2 FNYEAQ. The V and J ends lost 4 bases and 5 bases, in that order; junction bases with no gene match: 10. This CDR3 has 17 residues. DNA for the CDR3: TGTGCCAGCAGCTCCCCGGGACTAGCGGGTGCGGAAGATACGCAGTATTTT. Its translation: CASSSPGLAGAEDTQYF.

This clonotype is medium-sized by share. CDR3 loop: CASSSPSGNEQFF. The CDR3 DNA sequence: TGCGCCAGCAGCTCCCCTAGCGGGAATGAGCAGTTCTTC. This rearrangement joins TRBV5-1 to TRBJ2-1, with TRBD2 matching 8 bases. CDR3 length equals 13 residues. J lost 7 bases, V lost 3 bases, and 3 bases had no gene match. The germline V gene has CDR1 SGHRS and CDR2 YFSETQ.

This clonotype was found many times. Here the CDR3 DNA reads TGTGCCAGCAGCACCGGGACAGAAACCGGGGAGCTGTTTTTT. Its translation: CASSTGTETGELFF. The chain recombines TRBV3-1 with TRBJ2-2; the match to TRBD1 covers 7 bases. V shed 5 bases and J 5 bases; nucleotides not matched to a gene: 5. The CDR3 is 14 residues long. Germline V gene data show CDR1 as LGHDT and CDR2 as YNNKEL (reference sequence).